This T cell receptor (beta chain) originates from a study of blood T cells in healthy people across ages (dated by TCRdb to 2013 to 2016). Regarding the research as a whole: Template switching captured roughly one uniquely barcoded TCR beta cDNA molecule per two T cells in model experiments. The study measured age-related changes in TCR beta repertoire diversity using deep sequencing normalized with unique cDNA molecular identifiers. Donors were grouped into four age groups: young (average roughly 15 years), middle-aged (39), aged (about 60) and long-lived (about 89). Donors of different ages were randomly distributed across sequencing lanes to avoid experimental bias. For two donors (one aged 18 to 29 and one aged 80 or older), the study analyzed two additional independent replicas of 1 million unique cDNA reads from the same blood draw.

Sequences MNHEY (CDR1) and SVGEGT (CDR2) are obtained from the germline V gene. CDR3 length: 13 amino acids, cysteine to phenylalanine. The kept DNA is CDR3 alone, 39 bases in frame from the first base. The trim is 1 base for V and 3 bases for J, with a gap of 6 bases between the germline ends. Library preparation used 5' RACE. Sequenced on an Illumina HiSeq 2500. A second roughly 6 to 12 cycle PCR used a sample-barcoded 5' primer and a J-beta primer mix. Each TCR beta cDNA molecule received a unique molecular identifier from a template-switch 5' adaptor carrying 12 random nucleotides. Each sample yielded at least 3 million CDR3-containing paired-end reads. First-strand cDNA was synthesized from all RNA with the Mint cDNA synthesis kit, primed by a TRBC-specific oligonucleotide. Following uracil-DNA glycosylase treatment, all cDNA underwent a first 18-cycle PCR with the universal primers M1SS and BC2_uni_R. The original methods were these. For normalization, 1 million high-quality reads were randomly selected from each sample, with every read carrying a distinct molecular identifier. Reads with shared molecular identifiers were discarded instead of being binned into consensus sequences. CDR3 identification, clonotype clustering and error correction used MiTCR with a Q25 quality threshold and the strictest error-elimination algorithm. Lower-bound total TCR beta diversity was estimated with a nonparametric unseen species model using Euler transformation. The public sequencing data were trimmed at Q25 with fastp and processed into clonotypes with MiXCR by TCRdb, which kept only in-frame beta chains. Rows with a matching CDR3 protein are joined into one entry that keeps the most common DNA and genes. None of the V and J calls come from the authors' own analysis; TCRdb made them. The sample contains roughly 900,000 distinct CDR3 sequences, roughly 48% of them found a single time. The ten largest make up roughly 12% of the sample.

The donors were around 39 Caucasian individuals from Russia, aged about 6 to 100 years, who were systemically healthy. About 10 milliliters of peripheral blood were collected from each donor into EDTA-treated Vacutainer tubes. Ficoll-Paque density-gradient centrifugation was used to isolate PBMCs, with at least 6.5 million per sample. Total RNA was extracted from PBMCs with Trizol reagent, with at least 6 micrograms obtained per sample. The percentages of naive CD45RAhigh/CD27high T cells were determined by flow cytometry on a PBMC aliquot from every donor. What the authors observed across the whole study: Estimates of total diversity based on one million sequenced T cells were considered lower bounds and underestimates. Donor CMV infection status was unknown, potentially confounding age-related changes in expanded clonotypes. Compared with the aged group, the long-lived group had more naive CD4+ T cells, fewer expanded clones and increased TCR diversity, suggesting age selection. As age increased, observed TCR beta diversity per million T cells dropped in a roughly linear way, and a significant reduction was already evident by age 40. Observed TCR beta diversity correlated strongly with the percentage of naive T cells measured by flow cytometry. Bulk unsorted PBMC profiling prevented conclusive comparison of naive and antigen-experienced compartments.

Notes on this clonotype: Its antigen target is currently unknown. There are no base qualities to consult, and no much larger clone falls within one base.

This TCR came from a man aged 25-45 years in good health. The V gene is TRBV6-2 or TRBV6-3 and the J gene is TRBJ2-5; no D gene can be assigned with confidence. The sequenced material came from blood. The bases read TGTGCCAGCAGTTACTTTACAGAAGAGACCCAGTACTTC. Its coded protein is CASSYFTEETQYF.